Listed below are T cell receptor beta chains from one sample, sequenced in a study of T-cell memory formation after mild COVID-19. MiXCR was run by TCRdb on the 5' RACE reads, yielding one entry per CDR3 protein. The sample has about 260,000 distinct CDR3 sequences, roughly a sixth seen once; the top ten hold roughly 21%. The specimen sequenced was PBMCs or a T cell subset sorted from them (not recorded which). The receptors were gathered from a man younger than 35 who had mild COVID-19 (a few samples of this study predate the infection). Cell type and time point are not known. CDR3s leave out the opening cysteine and the closing phenylalanine or tryptophan. A D gene is named only where the DNA matches it firmly.

D | V | CDR3
NA | TRBV15 | ATSRAEKLF
NA | TRBV10-3 | AISESKGSSGNTIY
NA | TRBV5-1 | ASSSQGPAGTQY
NA | TRBV15 | ATSRVMAGRTGEQY
TRBD2 | TRBV28 | ASSLAPGGPFRETQY
NA | TRBV5-4 | ASSLDGTSYNEQ
NA | TRBV20-1 | SARGLASYNEQF
NA | TRBV4-2 | ASSQASGRGETQY
TRBD2 | TRBV10-3 | AISEGGGYQETQY
TRBD2 | TRBV6-5 | ASSSRTSGGGEQF
NA | TRBV20-1 | SARAQQARNSPLH
NA | TRBV19 | ASSMSSVSSYEQY
NA | TRBV4-1 | ASSQATGHAFQETQY
NA | TRBV5-6 | ASSSGPEQF
NA | TRBV6-6 | ASSLETQPQH
TRBD1 | TRBV28 | ASSSTTGAYYGYT
NA | TRBV4-1 | ASSQELDTQY
TRBD2 | TRBV12-3/TRBV12-4 | ASRASGGAETQY
NA | TRBV29-1 | SVEDGAGAHNEQF
NA | TRBV7-2 | ASSLGQAPSYEQY
TRBD2 | TRBV11-2 | ASSAALAGGPDTQY
NA | TRBV4-1 | ASSPREAGDTEAF
TRBD2 | TRBV25-1 | ASSEWVAGSTDTQY
TRBD2 | TRBV4-3 | ASSRSLLTGGQSPY
TRBD2 | TRBV4-3 | ASSQALAGAGHTQY
TRBD2 | TRBV15 | ATSRRASGGTDTQY
NA | TRBV6-5 | AIQGSSDDEQF
NA | TRBV2 | ASKRDVHNEKLF
NA | TRBV15 | ATSRDSGQQETQY
TRBD2 | TRBV3-1 | ASSQAGSGGSYNEQF
NA | TRBV7-9 | ASSLAAGREETQY
NA | TRBV6-2/TRBV6-3 | ASSYGSPEQQF
TRBD1 | TRBV13 | ASSPGGGSYEQY
TRBD1 | TRBV12-3/TRBV12-4 | ASSLGDSFYTEAF
NA | TRBV7-9 | ASSLISGRSSYNSPLH
NA | TRBV7-9 | ASSLVAQPHTDTQY
NA | TRBV6-6 | ASSWDRLDGYT
NA | TRBV7-9 | ASSWILLGEQY
NA | TRBV12-3/TRBV12-4 | ASSLGDMNTEAF
TRBD2 | TRBV25-1 | ASRGLADTQY
TRBD1 | TRBV9 | ASSVDPTGLYSGNTIY
TRBD1 | TRBV9 | ASSAAGTGVYGYT
NA | TRBV5-6 | ASSLYAREETQY
NA | TRBV5-4 | ASSFGPGENIQY
NA | TRBV3-1 | ASSQAPGVAF
NA | TRBV19 | ASSIEVASNQPQH
NA | TRBV27 | ASSLRGQPQH
TRBD2 | TRBV5-1 | ASRRGGANNEQF